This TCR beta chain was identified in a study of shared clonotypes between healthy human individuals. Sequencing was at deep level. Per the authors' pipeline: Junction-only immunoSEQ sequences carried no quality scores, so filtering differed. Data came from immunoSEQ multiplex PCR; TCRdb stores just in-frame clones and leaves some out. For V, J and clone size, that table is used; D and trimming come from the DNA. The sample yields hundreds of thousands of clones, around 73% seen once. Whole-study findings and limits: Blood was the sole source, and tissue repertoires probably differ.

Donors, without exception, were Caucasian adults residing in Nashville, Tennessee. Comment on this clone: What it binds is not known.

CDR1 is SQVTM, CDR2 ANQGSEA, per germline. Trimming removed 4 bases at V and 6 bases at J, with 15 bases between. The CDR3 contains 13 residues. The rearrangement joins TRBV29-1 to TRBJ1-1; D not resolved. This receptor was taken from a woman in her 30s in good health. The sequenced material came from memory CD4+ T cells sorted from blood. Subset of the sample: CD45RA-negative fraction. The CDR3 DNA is TGCAGCGTTGGCGGGCTAAGGATCCCTGAAGCTTTCTTT. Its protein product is CSVGGLRIPEAFF.